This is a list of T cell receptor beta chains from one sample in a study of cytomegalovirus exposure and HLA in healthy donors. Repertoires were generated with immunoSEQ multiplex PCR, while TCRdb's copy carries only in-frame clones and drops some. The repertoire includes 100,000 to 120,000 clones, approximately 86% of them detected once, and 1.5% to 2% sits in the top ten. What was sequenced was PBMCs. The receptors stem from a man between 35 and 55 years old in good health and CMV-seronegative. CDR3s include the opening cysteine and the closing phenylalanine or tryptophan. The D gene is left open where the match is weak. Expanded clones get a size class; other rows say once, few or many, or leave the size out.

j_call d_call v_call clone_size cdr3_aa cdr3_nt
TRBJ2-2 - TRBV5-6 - CASSFRGGELFF TGTGCCAGCAGCTTCCGCGGCGGGGAGCTGTTTTTT
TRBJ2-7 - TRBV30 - CAWSVRAGEQYF TGTGCCTGGAGTGTCAGAGCGGGCGAGCAGTACTTC
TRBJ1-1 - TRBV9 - CASSVALNTEAFF TGTGCCAGCAGCGTAGCCTTGAACACTGAAGCTTTCTTT
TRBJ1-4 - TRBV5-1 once CASSSDSATNEKLFF TGCGCCAGCAGCTCTGACAGTGCAACTAATGAAAAACTGTTTTTT
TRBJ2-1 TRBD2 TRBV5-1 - CASSLAGGAYNEQFF TGCGCCAGCAGCTTGGCCGGGGGGGCCTACAATGAGCAGTTCTTC
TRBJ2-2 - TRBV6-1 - CASSALQPPNTGELFF TGTGCCAGCAGTGCCCTACAGCCGCCGAACACCGGGGAGCTGTTTTTT
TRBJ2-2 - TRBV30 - CAWSVPPTYTGELFF TGTGCCTGGAGTGTACCCCCGACATACACCGGGGAGCTGTTTTTT
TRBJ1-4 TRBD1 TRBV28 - CASSSPGQGREKLFF TGTGCCAGCAGCTCGCCGGGACAGGGGCGCGAAAAACTGTTTTTT
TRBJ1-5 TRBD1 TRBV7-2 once CASSWTGSNQPQHF TGTGCCAGCAGCTGGACAGGTTCCAATCAGCCCCAGCATTTT
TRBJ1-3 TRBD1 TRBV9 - CASSATVTGAGNTIYF TGTGCCAGCAGCGCAACCGTTACAGGGGCTGGAAACACCATATATTTT
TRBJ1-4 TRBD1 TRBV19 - CASSTGQINEKLFF TGTGCCAGTAGCACGGGACAGATTAATGAAAAACTGTTTTTT
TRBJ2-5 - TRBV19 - CASSIFFGDTKRETQYF TGTGCCAGTAGTATATTTTTCGGGGATACAAAGAGGGAGACCCAGTACTTC
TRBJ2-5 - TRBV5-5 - CASSSGLTAETQYF TGTGCCAGCAGCTCGGGACTCACGGCGGAGACCCAGTACTTC
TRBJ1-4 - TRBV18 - CASSPEVGEKLFF TGTGCCAGCTCACCAGAAGTGGGCGAAAAACTGTTTTTT
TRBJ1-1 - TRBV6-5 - CASSYSAGLDTEAFF TGTGCCAGCAGTTACTCTGCCGGACTGGACACTGAAGCTTTCTTT
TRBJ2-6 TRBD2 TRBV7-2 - CASSPRDSGGAGANVLTF TGTGCCAGCAGCCCCCGAGATAGCGGGGGGGCTGGGGCCAACGTCCTGACTTTC
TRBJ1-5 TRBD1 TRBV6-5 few CASSKGAQGQPQHF TGTGCCAGCAGTAAGGGGGCGCAAGGACAGCCCCAGCATTTT
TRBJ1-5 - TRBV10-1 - CARRRGQPQHF TGCGCCCGGCGCAGGGGTCAGCCCCAGCATTTT
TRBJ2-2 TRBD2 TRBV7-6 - CASSPREGTGELFF TGTGCCAGCAGCCCCAGGGAGGGCACCGGGGAGCTGTTTTTT
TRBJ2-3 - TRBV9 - CASSGTAILDTQYF TGTGCCAGCAGCGGGACAGCGATATTAGATACGCAGTATTTT
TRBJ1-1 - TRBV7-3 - CASSLTGPNTEAFF TGTGCCAGCAGCTTAACGGGGCCGAACACTGAAGCTTTCTTT
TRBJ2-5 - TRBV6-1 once CASLGPQETQYF TGTGCCAGCCTGGGCCCTCAAGAGACCCAGTACTTC
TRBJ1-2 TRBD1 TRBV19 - CASSRGQVNYGYTF TGTGCCAGTAGTCGGGGACAGGTCAACTATGGCTACACCTTC
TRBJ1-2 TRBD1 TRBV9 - CASSVDKGARGYTF TGTGCCAGCAGCGTAGACAAGGGGGCGCGAGGCTACACCTTC
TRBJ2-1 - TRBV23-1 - CASSHTGSSYNEQFF TGCGCCAGCAGTCACACAGGGAGCTCCTACAATGAGCAGTTCTTC
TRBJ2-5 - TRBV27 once CASSHHLSAGALQETQYF TGTGCCAGCAGTCATCATTTGAGTGCGGGGGCCCTCCAAGAGACCCAGTACTTC
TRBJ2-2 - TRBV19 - CASKGGARGGELFF TGTGCCAGTAAAGGCGGGGCCCGGGGTGGGGAGCTGTTTTTT
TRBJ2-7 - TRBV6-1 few CASSRGGLYEQYF TGTGCCAGCAGTCGCGGAGGGCTCTACGAGCAGTACTTC
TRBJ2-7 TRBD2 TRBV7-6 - CASSLALAGAPGGQYF TGTGCCAGCAGCTTAGCACTAGCGGGGGCCCCTGGGGGGCAGTACTTC
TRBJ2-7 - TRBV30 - CAWSGSGNPSEQYF TGTGCCTGGAGTGGATCGGGGAATCCATCCGAGCAGTACTTC
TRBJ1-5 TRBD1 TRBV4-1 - CAGDYRGGYQPQHF TGCGCCGGGGATTACAGGGGCGGCTATCAGCCCCAGCATTTT
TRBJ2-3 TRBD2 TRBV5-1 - CASSPRLAGGSDTQYF TGCGCCAGCAGCCCTCGACTAGCGGGGGGCTCAGATACGCAGTATTTT
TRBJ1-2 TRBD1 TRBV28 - CASNGSGRGKYGYTF TGTGCCAGCAACGGGTCGGGCAGGGGGAAATATGGCTACACCTTC
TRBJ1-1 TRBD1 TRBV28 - CASRDRTGIYTEAFF TGTGCCAGCAGGGATCGGACAGGGATTTACACTGAAGCTTTCTTT
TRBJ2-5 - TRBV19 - CASKTPGGETQYF TGTGCCAGCAAGACCCCAGGTGGGGAGACCCAGTACTTC
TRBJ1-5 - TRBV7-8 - CASSLVWGGDQPQHF TGTGCCAGCAGCTTAGTATGGGGGGGCGACCAGCCCCAGCATTTT
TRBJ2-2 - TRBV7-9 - CASSTRDIAGELFF TGTGCCAGCAGCACCCGGGACATCGCCGGGGAGCTGTTTTTT
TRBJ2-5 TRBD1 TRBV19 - CASSWGTGKETQYF TGTGCCAGTAGTTGGGGGACAGGGAAAGAGACCCAGTACTTC
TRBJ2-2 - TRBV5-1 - CASSQTGNTGELFF TGCGCCAGCAGCCAGACAGGGAACACCGGGGAGCTGTTTTTT